These 21 T cell receptor beta chains came from one sample sequenced in a study of blood T cell repertoires in COVID-19. TCRdb keeps only in-frame clones here, not all; method: immunoSEQ multiplex PCR. The sample lists more than 100,000 clones, roughly 80% seen once, with 1.4% in the top ten. Sequenced input: peripheral blood. The receptors originated from a man aged 55 to 70 with acute or convalescent COVID-19.

The chain recombines TRBV5-4 with TRBJ2-5; D gene ambiguous. This CDR3 has 14 amino acids. CDR1 SGHNT and CDR2 YYREEE come from the germline V gene (reference sequence). Trimming removed 0 bases from V and 1 base from J, with 7 bases in between. Written as DNA, the CDR3 is TGTGCCAGCAGCTTGGGCACAGTCCAAGAGACCCAGTACTTC. Translation gives CASSLGTVQETQYF.

V is TRBV18 and J is TRBJ2-2; D not resolved. The CDR3 is 13 residues long. Deletions cut 4 bases from V and 7 bases from J, with 10 bases between. CDR1 KGHSH and CDR2 LQKENI come from the germline V gene. CDR3 sequence reads: CASSLHHDGELFF. CDR3 nucleotide sequence: TGTGCCAGCTCACTACACCACGACGGGGAGCTGTTTTTT.

This clone has only a few counts. The genes are TRBV3-1 (or the pseudogene TRBV3-2) and TRBJ2-7; TRBD2 matches at 7 bases. V was pared by 4 bases and J by 0 bases, with 9 bases of the junction left unmatched. This CDR3 is 16 amino acids long. Germline lookup yields CDR1 LGHDT and CDR2 YNNKEL (reference sequence). The CDR3 nucleotides are TGTGCCAGCAGCCCCTCAGCGGGAATTAGCTCCTACGAGCAGTACTTC. It is translated as CASSPSAGISSYEQYF.

The rearrangement links TRBV5-1 to TRBJ2-7; D perhaps matches TRBD2 (5 bases). CDR1 is SGHRS, CDR2 YFSETQ, per germline. The CDR3 extends over 14 amino acids. V lost 0 bases and J lost 0, with 7 bases in between. The DNA of the CDR3 is TGCGCCAGCAGCTTGGACGGGGACTCCTACGAGCAGTACTTC. Translating gives CASSLDGDSYEQYF.

The rearrangement joins TRBV18 to TRBJ2-7; 14 nucleotides align to TRBD2. CDR3 length: 16 amino acids. From germline, CDR1 is KGHSH and CDR2 LQKENI. Losses at the gene ends were 0 bases for V and 3 bases for J; bases not matched to a gene: 1. CDR3 sequence: CASSPPGLAGVYEQYF. The CDR3 nucleotides are TGTGCCAGCTCACCACCGGGACTAGCGGGAGTCTACGAGCAGTACTTC. Filled out from reference TRBV18 and TRBJ2-7, the complete variable domain reads NAGVMQNPRHLVRRRGQEARLRCSPMKGHSHVYWYRQLPEEGLKFMVYLQKENIIDESGMPKERFSAEFPKEGPSILRIQQVVRGDSAAYFCASSPPGLAGVYEQYFGPGTRLTVT.

This sequence joins TRBV18 and TRBJ2-7, with D tentatively TRBD2 (6 bases). This CDR3 has 14 amino acids. The V gene's germline CDR1 is KGHSH and CDR2 LQKENI. Trimming shortened V by 2 bases and J by 2 bases, and 10 bases separated the two germline ends. The CDR3 loop reads CASSPGGEAYEQYF. The CDR3 region has the DNA TGTGCCAGCTCACCAGGAGGGGAAGCCTACGAGCAGTACTTC.

The V call is TRBV7-3, the J call TRBJ1-1, with D possibly matching TRBD1 (5 bases). The V end was cut by 5 bases, the J end by 1 base, with 8 bases between. This CDR3 region has 13 residues. Germline V gives CDR1 SGHTA, CDR2 FQGTGA. CDR3 region: CASSIDRNTEAFF. The CDR3 nucleotides are TGTGCCAGCAGCATCGACAGGAACACTGAAGCTTTCTTT.

The J gene is TRBJ2-1, the V gene TRBV27; weak D call: TRBD1 (5 bases). This CDR3 spans 14 amino acids. The germline CDR1 and CDR2 sequences are MNHEY and SMNVEV (reference sequence). The V gene lost 6 bases and the J gene lost 0 bases, with 9 bases spanning the gap. CDR3 sequence reads: CASSSGSSYNEQFF. As DNA, the CDR3 is TGTGCCAGCAGCTCAGGGTCCTCCTACAATGAGCAGTTCTTC.

The chain couples TRBV28 to TRBJ2-6, with 8 bases identical to TRBD1. The germline CDR1 and CDR2 sequences are MDHEN and SYDVKM. After removal of 4 bases from V and 2 bases from J, the junction contained 10 bases not matched to a gene. CDR3 length equals 18 residues. CDR3 nucleotides: TGTGCCAGCAGTTCCCTCAGGGGGCGCACCCCTGGGGCCAACGTCCTGACTTTC. Protein product: CASSSLRGRTPGANVLTF.

The chain has TRBV27 and TRBJ2-3; the match to TRBD1 covers 10 bases. Germline-derived CDR1 and CDR2 are MNHEY and SMNVEV (reference sequence). The J segment lost 5 bases and the V segment lost 5 bases, leaving 7 bases of the junction unmatched. This CDR3 comprises 15 residues. The CDR3: CASSRWTGGGDTQYF. The CDR3, as DNA: TGTGCCAGCAGTCGGTGGACAGGGGGTGGAGATACGCAGTATTTT.

This clone was recorded a few times. The V gene is TRBV6-2 or TRBV6-3, the J gene TRBJ2-7, with TRBD2 matching 10 bases. The CDR3 runs to 17 residues. CDR1 is MNHEY, CDR2 SVGEGT, per germline. V shed 5 bases, J shed 2 bases, and the junction held 12 bases outside the gene matches. Written as DNA, the CDR3 is TGTGCCAGCAGTACCTCCGGCCTAGCGGGAGTCACCTACGAGCAGTACTTC. Amino acids: CASSTSGLAGVTYEQYF.

The chain combines TRBV6-2 or TRBV6-3 with TRBJ1-2, with 7 nucleotides matching TRBD1. This CDR3 has 13 amino acids. CDR1 is MNHEY, CDR2 SVGEGT, per germline. After removal of 5 bases from V and 6 bases from J, the junction contained 6 bases not matched to a gene. The CDR3 bases are TGTGCCAGCAGTAAAACAGGGGTAAATGGCTACACCTTC. Amino acids: CASSKTGVNGYTF.

V gene TRBV18 combines with J gene TRBJ2-5, with TRBD2 identical over 8 bases. The V segment lost 6 bases and the J segment 4 bases; nucleotides outside the gene matches: 10. Germline V gene data show CDR1 as KGHSH and CDR2 as LQKENI. CDR3 length: 15 residues. The CDR3 DNA is TGTGCCAGCTCGCCTCGGGAGGGCTTAACAGAGACCCAGTACTTC. Translation: CASSPREGLTETQYF.

The rearrangement uses TRBV7-9 and TRBJ2-7; 8 positions agree with TRBD1. Germline-derived CDR1 and CDR2 are SEHNR and FQNEAQ (reference sequence). The CDR3 contains 18 residues. The trim removed 2 bases at V and 2 bases at J, leaving 14 bases unmatched. The CDR3 loop reads CASSLSHTTGAFPYEQYF. DNA of the CDR3: TGTGCCAGCAGCTTATCCCACACGACAGGGGCTTTTCCCTACGAGCAGTACTTC.

The chain joins TRBV7-2 to TRBJ2-2; the D is unclear. V lost 5 bases and J 5 bases, leaving 9 bases between the germline ends. Germline CDR1 reads SGHTA; CDR2 reads FQGNSA. CDR3 length: 13 residues. The CDR3 DNA is TGTGCCAGCAGCGCACGGGTTACCGGGGAGCTGTTTTTT. It specifies CASSARVTGELFF. The full variable domain, completed using reference TRBV7-2 and TRBJ2-2, is GAGVSQSPSNKVTEKGKDVELRCDPISGHTALYWYRQSLGQGLEFLIYFQGNSAPDKSGLPSDRFSAERTGGSVSTLTIQRTQQEDSAVYLCASSARVTGELFFGEGSRLTVL.

This clone was counted a few times. V usage is TRBV5-5 and J usage is TRBJ2-3; TRBD2 is a possible D gene (5 bases). Trimming pared 3 bases from V and 4 bases from J, leaving 12 bases between. Germline V CDR1 and CDR2: SGHKS, YYEKEE (reference sequence). The CDR3 covers 14 residues. CDR3: CASSSGNWADTQYF. CDR3 nucleotide sequence: TGTGCCAGCAGCTCGGGGAATTGGGCAGATACGCAGTATTTT.

The genes are TRBV6-5 and TRBJ1-3; D is unclear. The V gene lost 6 bases and the J gene lost 4 bases, with 16 bases spanning the gap. The V gene's germline CDR1 is MNHEY and CDR2 SVGAGI. This CDR3 is built from 15 residues. CDR3 amino acids: CASRLEGGRGNTIYF. CDR3 sequence (DNA): TGTGCCAGCAGACTAGAGGGCGGACGAGGAAACACCATATATTTT.

This clone was seen a few times. The chain is built from TRBV6-5 and TRBJ1-6; 7 nucleotides agree with TRBD1. CDR3 length equals 14 residues. The trim removed 6 bases at V and 7 bases at J, leaving 6 bases unmatched. CDR1 is MNHEY and CDR2 is SVGAGI in the germline V gene. CDR3 nucleotide sequence: TGTGCCAGCAGCAGACAGGGTCTGAATTCACCCCTCCACTTT. The encoded protein is CASSRQGLNSPLHF.

The genes are TRBV19 and TRBJ2-7, with 10 bases identical to TRBD1. CDR1 and CDR2 (germline): LNHDA, SQIVND (reference sequence). This CDR3 has 15 residues. Unmatched junction bases numbered 8, after V lost 6 bases and J lost 3 bases. The CDR3 DNA sequence: TGTGCCAGTAGCCCCGGGACAGGGGTTATCTACGAGCAGTACTTC. Residues: CASSPGTGVIYEQYF.

The chain carries TRBV19 and TRBJ1-6; D may be TRBD1 (6 bases). Germline CDR1 reads LNHDA; CDR2 reads SQIVND (reference sequence). V was clipped by 6 bases and J by 8 bases, with 11 bases between them. The CDR3 is 13 residues long. The chain's CDR3 is CASSPPGDSPLHF. The DNA of the CDR3 is TGTGCCAGTAGCCCCCCAGGGGATTCACCCCTCCACTTT.

The V call is TRBV29-1, the J call TRBJ2-3; possible D gene TRBD1, 6 bases. V lost 2 bases and J 4 bases, leaving 10 bases between the germline ends. CDR1 SQVTM and CDR2 ANQGSEA come from the germline V gene. The CDR3 totals 13 residues. CDR3 sequence reads: CSVELAGADTQYF. As DNA, the CDR3 is TGCAGCGTTGAATTGGCAGGGGCAGATACGCAGTATTTT.